The present T cell receptor (beta chain) was sequenced within a study of blood T cells in healthy people across ages. A second PCR, run for 7 to 11 cycles, used a sample-barcoded 5' primer plus a J-beta primer mix. TCRdb re-derived calls from the 5' RACE reads in MiXCR, one entry per CDR3 protein. This sample has around 1.5 million distinct CDR3 sequences, with around 55% found just once. The CDR3 is 15 residues long. From germline, CDR1 is MGHRA and CDR2 YSYEKL. Details on this clonotype: One junction end does not reproduce the germline sequence, and a read error may be involved.

Material for sequencing was blood. The receptor was isolated from a man between 18 and 29 years old in good health. V and J are TRBV4-1 and TRBJ1-1, with a possible D match to TRBD1 (6 bases). CDR3 protein: CASSQPFSGATEAFF. Written as DNA, the CDR3 is TGCGCCAGCAGCCAACCCTTTTCGGGGGCCACTGAGGCTTTCTTT.